These 19 T cell receptor beta chains came from one sample sequenced in a study of T cell clonality in common variable immunodeficiency (dated by TCRdb to between 2015 and 2016). Overall results and qualifications from the work: CVID TCRbeta sequences were reported to have fewer deletions and N-nucleotide insertions and to lack highly modified clones with 13 or more V deletions.

The library was generated by the immunoSEQ multiplex PCR assay. Imported from immuneACCESS, the table was reduced by TCRdb to in-frame sequences with V and J called. These copies leave out some clones; in studies compared against another copy, an unresolved V gene accounts for under half, and the cause of the remainder is not known. The sample records about 33,000 clones, none occurring a single time. The ten largest clones capture about 6.1% of the sample. These receptors are not linked to any known antigen. Sequencing input: peripheral blood mononuclear cells. The receptors originated from a human donor with common variable immunodeficiency.

There are a few counts of this clone. The read gets to within 3 residues of the CDR3 end, and the germline J gene fills in the rest. The chain has TRBV2 and TRBJ2-3, with 8 bases aligning to TRBD2. This CDR3 spans 14 amino acids. The V and J ends lost 7 bases and 2 bases, in that order; junction bases with no gene match: 5. Germline V gene lookup returns CDR1 SNHLY and CDR2 FYNNEI. Partial CDR3 DNA: TGTGCCAGCACCTCGGGGGGGAACACAGATACG. This encodes CASTSGGNTDT. The full CDR3 sequence reads CASTSGGNTDTQYF. Supplemented by reference TRBV2 and TRBJ2-3, the full variable domain reads EPEVTQTPSHQVTQMGQEVILRCVPISNHLYFYWYRQILGQKVEFLVSFYNNEISEKSEIFDDQFSVERPDGSNFTLKIRSTKLEDSAMYFCASTSGGNTDTQYFGPGTRLTVL.

This clone was recorded many times. The CDR3 end lies 3 residues beyond the end of the read and is filled in from the germline J gene. This chain joins TRBV29-1 and TRBJ1-5; the D gene is possibly TRBD1 (5 bases). V lost 7 bases to trimming and J lost 5 bases, with 12 bases between them. CDR1 is SQVTM and CDR2 is ANQGSEA in the germline V gene. This CDR3 region has 12 residues. The part of the CDR3 DNA that was read is TGCAGCGCCGGACATGAGGATCAGCCC. This sequence encodes CSAGHEDQP. The entire CDR3 protein is CSAGHEDQPQHF.

As for this clone: From the germline J gene comes the end of the CDR3, since the read stops 3 residues before it. The rearrangement uses TRBV5-1 and TRBJ1-1, with D uncertain. The ends were cut back, 0 bases at V and 1 base at J, with 19 bases in the middle. This CDR3 region has 18 residues. Germline CDR1 and CDR2: SGHRS and YFSETQ. This CDR3 reads CASSLGRLGISGNTEAFF. Partial CDR3 DNA: TGCGCCAGCAGCTTGGGCCGCTTAGGGATTAGCGGGAACACTGAA.

With regard to this clone: The read terminates 3 residues ahead of where the CDR3 ends, so the germline J gene completes it. The V gene is TRBV7-9, the J gene TRBJ2-7; D is unclear. The germline V gene encodes CDR1 SEHNR and CDR2 FQNEAQ (reference sequence). The CDR3 runs to 11 residues. V gave up 4 bases and J gave up 6 bases, with 7 bases separating them. CDR3 loop: CASSSSREQYF. The part of the CDR3 DNA that was read is TGTGCCAGCAGCTCGTCGCGCGAG.

There are a few counts of this clone. The read is 3 residues too short to cover the CDR3 end, so that end is filled in from the germline J gene. The chain recombines TRBV4-2 with TRBJ2-5, with TRBD2 matching over 12 bases. The germline gives CDR1 LGHNA, CDR2 YNFKEQ. This CDR3 is 16 amino acids long. The V gene end was trimmed by 4 bases and the J gene end by 4 bases; junction bases not matched to a gene: 7. The covered CDR3 bases are TGTGCCAGCAGCCCTCGCCCGACTAGCGGGGGAGAGACC. It is translated as CASSPRPTSGGET. From start to end, the CDR3 is CASSPRPTSGGETQYF.

The table lists this clone with many counts. The sequenced part of the CDR3 DNA is TGTGCCAGCTCGGGGGGGACTAGCATTGCCGGGGAG. Translation: CASSGGTSIAGE. The full CDR3 is CASSGGTSIAGELFF. The chain links TRBV2 to TRBJ2-2; the match to TRBD2 covers 9 bases. Sequencing ends 3 residues short of the CDR3 end; the germline J gene provides the rest. From germline, CDR1 is SNHLY and CDR2 FYNNEI. The CDR3 is 15 residues long. With V trimmed by 8 bases and J by 6 bases, 10 bases remained unmatched.

Remarks on this clone: Coverage ceases 3 residues before the CDR3 finishes, and the germline J gene fills in the end. The rearrangement links TRBV20-1 to TRBJ2-1; a possible D gene is TRBD2 (5 bases). There are 12 residues in the CDR3. Trimming took off 3 bases at V and 8 bases at J, with 11 bases between the two ends. Germline lookup yields CDR1 DFQATT and CDR2 SNEGSKA (reference sequence). The CDR3 region is CSARRAGDEQFF. Partial CDR3 DNA: TGCAGTGCTAGGCGGGCAGGCGATGAG.

This clone was counted a few times. The read ends 3 residues before the CDR3 terminus; that terminus is restored from the germline J gene. This chain joins TRBV7-9 and TRBJ2-7; D is uncertain. This CDR3 comprises 14 residues. Germline assignment: CDR1 SEHNR and CDR2 FQNEAQ (reference sequence). V lost 4 bases and J lost 2, with 12 bases in between. CDR3 bases read: TGTGCCAGCAGCTCTCACAGAGCACCCTACGAG. Residues: CASSSHRAPYE. The CDR3 as a whole reads CASSSHRAPYEQYF.

To note about this clone: With the read ending 3 residues before the CDR3 end, the germline J gene is used to fill in that end. The V call is TRBV7-2, the J call TRBJ2-4; 11 bases fit TRBD1. Germline values: CDR1 SGHTA, CDR2 FQGNSA. The junction had 6 bases not matched to a gene; V was cut back by 5 bases and J by 6 bases. This CDR3 is 15 amino acids long. CDR3: CASSTRTGGGNIQYF. The CDR3 DNA, read in part, is TGTGCCAGCAGCACCCGGACAGGGGGCGGAAACATT.

On this clone: The read finishes 3 residues shy of the CDR3 end, and the germline J gene is used to complete it. This chain uses TRBV19 with TRBJ2-3, with TRBD2 identical over 12 bases. Per germline, CDR1 LNHDA and CDR2 SQIVND (reference sequence). CDR3 length: 16 residues. The trim removed 1 base at V and 2 bases at J, leaving 1 base unmatched. The CDR3 bases that were read are TGTGCCAGTAGTATAGGGACTAGCGGGGACACAGATACG. Encoded protein: CASSIGTSGDTDT. The full CDR3 sequence reads CASSIGTSGDTDTQYF.

This clone was recorded many times. The CDR3 is cut off 3 residues early in the read; its end comes from the germline J gene. The chain recombines TRBV18 with TRBJ1-2; 12 nucleotides agree with TRBD1. CDR3 length: 15 residues. CDR1 and CDR2 from the germline V gene are KGHSH and LQKENI. The DNA read from the CDR3 is TGTGCCAGCTCACCACCGGGACAGGGGGCACGGGGC. Its protein is CASSPPGQGARG. The full CDR3 sequence reads CASSPPGQGARGYTF.

Judged by abundance, this clone is medium-sized. The CDR3 extends 3 residues past the end of the read, so its final part is completed from the germline J gene. The chain links TRBV11-3 to TRBJ1-2, with D possibly TRBD1 on 5 matching bases. CDR3 length: 15 amino acids. Germline CDR1 SGHNT, CDR2 YENEEA. V lost 1 base to trimming and J lost 3 bases, with 12 bases between them. The part of the CDR3 DNA that was read is TGTGCCAGCAGCTTAGGGTCAGGGAGGGACTATGGC. It encodes CASSLGSGRDYG. The CDR3 in full is CASSLGSGRDYGYTF.

This clone was seen only a few times. The read gets to within 3 residues of the CDR3 end, and the germline J gene fills in the rest. The V gene is TRBV7-9, the J gene TRBJ2-5; D not resolved. Per germline, CDR1 SEHNR and CDR2 FQNEAQ (reference sequence). V lost 1 base, J lost 2 bases, and 8 bases lay in between. This CDR3 has 14 amino acids. The covered CDR3 bases are TGTGCCAGCAGCTTAGAGCCACCACAAGAGACC. Translation: CASSLEPPQET. The complete CDR3 protein is CASSLEPPQETQYF.

In regard to this clone: The CDR3 is cut off 3 residues early in the read; its end comes from the germline J gene. This chain connects TRBV7-3 to TRBJ1-6; D is possibly TRBD1 (6 bases). V lost 5 bases to trimming and J lost 10 bases, with 15 bases between them. Germline CDR1 and CDR2: SGHTA and FQGTGA. CDR3 size: 14 residues. The covered CDR3 bases are TGTGCCAGCAGCAAGGACAGCCGTTGGTCACCC. As protein: CASSKDSRWSP. The full-length CDR3 reads as CASSKDSRWSPLHF.

Comment on this clone: Coverage ceases 3 residues before the CDR3 finishes, and the germline J gene fills in the end. The rearrangement links TRBV30 to TRBJ1-6; D unresolved. With 7 bases removed from V and 5 bases from J, the gap between germline ends came to 12 bases. CDR1 and CDR2 (germline): GTSNPN, SVGIG (reference sequence). The CDR3 spans 13 residues. The DNA read from the CDR3 is TGTGCCTCTCGGACTGGCAATAATTCACCC. Translation: CASRTGNNSP. The whole CDR3 is CASRTGNNSPLHF.

At least ten counts were recorded for this clone. The sequenced fragment ends 3 residues before the CDR3 boundary, so the rest is inferred from the germline J gene. This sequence joins TRBV14 and TRBJ2-7; TRBD2 is a possible D gene (7 bases). Germline V lookup: CDR1 SGHDN, CDR2 FVKESK. The CDR3 totals 13 residues. V was trimmed by 0 bases and J by 6 bases, leaving 9 bases between them. CDR3 protein: CASSQDGGREQYF. The CDR3 bases that were read are TGTGCCAGCAGCCAAGACGGGGGGCGCGAG.

This clone was seen a handful of times. The CDR3 end falls 3 residues outside the read, so it is completed with the germline J gene. The J gene is TRBJ1-1, the V gene TRBV18, with 9 positions matching TRBD1. Trimming removed 4 bases from V and 1 base from J; junction bases left unmatched: 7. The CDR3 extends over 16 amino acids. Looked up from germline, CDR1 is KGHSH and CDR2 is LQKENI. The CDR3 loop reads CASSQGQGSSNTEAFF. The sequenced CDR3 bases are TGTGCCAGCTCACAGGGACAGGGCTCTTCGAACACTGAA.

As regards this clone: The CDR3 end falls 3 residues outside the read, so it is completed with the germline J gene. V gene TRBV20-1 combines with J gene TRBJ2-3, with 11 positions matching TRBD2. Germline CDR1 DFQATT, CDR2 SNEGSKA (reference sequence). The CDR3 runs to 13 residues. The trim removed 6 bases at V and 3 bases at J, leaving 2 bases unmatched. The CDR3 region is CSAGTSGTDTQYF. The sequenced CDR3 bases are TGCAGTGCCGGGACTAGCGGAACAGATACG.

A remark on this clone: Read data end 3 residues before the CDR3 end; the end is taken from the germline J gene. The rearrangement joins TRBV7-9 to TRBJ1-6, with 8 bases lining up with TRBD1. CDR3 length equals 14 residues. The trim removed 3 bases at V and 8 bases at J, leaving 3 bases unmatched. Germline V CDR1 and CDR2: SEHNR, FQNEAQ (reference sequence). CDR3 DNA (partial): TGTGCCAGCAGCTTGGACAGGGCGGATTCACCC. Encoded protein: CASSLDRADSP. The complete CDR3 protein is CASSLDRADSPLHF.